Each of the 2 T cell receptor beta chains below was sequenced from the same sample in a study of CD8 T cells in Susac syndrome. Reverse transcription used about 0.45 to 1 ug RNA and random hexamers. TCRdb re-called the immunoSEQ multiplex PCR reads through MiXCR, storing one row per CDR3 protein. The sample comprises under 110,000 distinct CDR3 sequences, approximately 93% of which are singletons, and over 0.35% rests with the top ten. Sequencing was performed on CD8+ T cells from PBMCs. The receptors were gathered from a human donor with Susac syndrome.

This rearrangement joins TRBV9 to TRBJ1-6; the match to TRBD1 covers 9 bases. This CDR3 has 15 amino acids. Losses at the gene ends were 4 bases for V and 9 bases for J; bases not matched to a gene: 8. Germline values: CDR1 SGDLS, CDR2 YYNGEE. This CDR3 is CASSPYGTGSSPLHF. In nucleotides, the CDR3 is TGTGCCAGCAGCCCATACGGGACAGGGTCTTCACCCCTCCACTTT.

This chain joins TRBV12-3 or TRBV12-4 and TRBJ2-5; D remains ambiguous. The CDR3 sequence is 14 residues long. V was clipped by 7 bases and J by 5 bases, with 17 bases between them. CDR3 protein: CASNTGPTGETQYF. As DNA, the CDR3 is TGTGCCAGCAATACCGGGCCCACCGGGGAGACCCAGTACTTC.